This T cell receptor beta chain was recovered during a study of T cells in localized non-small cell lung cancer. Germline V gene lookup returns CDR1 SGHTA and CDR2 FQGTGA. The CDR3 spans 15 residues. The J segment lost 6 bases and the V segment lost 3 bases, leaving 7 bases of the junction unmatched. The protocol was immunoSEQ multiplex PCR, while the TCRdb copy is restricted to in-frame clones and leaves out a portion. This table holds approximately 32,000 clones, around 79% found once. Study results and limitations: The tumor had only one region sequenced, so heterogeneity remains possible. Uninvolved adjacent lung showed the highest T cell clonality, exceeding tumor. Median roughly 57 top-100 tumor clones were shared with paired adjacent lung. With higher T cell density in blood came longer overall survival.

With regard to this clone: Its antigen is not known.

The sequencing used peripheral blood, collected before any cancer treatment. V gene TRBV7-3 combines with J gene TRBJ2-1; 8 positions match TRBD1. This clonotype was obtained from a male donor at least 60 years old with stage III squamous cell lung carcinoma. The CDR3 DNA follows: TGTGCCAGCAGCTTGTGGCAGGGGGCTGGCAATGAGCAGTTCTTC. The encoded protein is CASSLWQGAGNEQFF.